Listed here are 5 T cell receptor beta chains from one sample, sequenced in a study of technical replicates of blood from four donors. Profiled with immunoSEQ multiplex PCR; TCRdb holds only in-frame clones, not every one. The data hold roughly 80,000 clones, with just under 95% observed a single time. Sequenced input: T cells isolated from PBMCs. Receptors originate from a human donor in good health.

CDR3 bases: TGTGCCAGCAGCCAAGTAGACGGTAGCGTAGATACGCAGTATTTT. Residues: CASSQVDGSVDTQYF. The chain couples TRBV4-2 to TRBJ2-3, with D possibly matching TRBD2 (5 bases). Germline loops: CDR1 LGHNA, CDR2 YNFKEQ. V lost 1 base to trimming and J lost 5 bases, with 13 bases between them. There are 15 residues in the CDR3.

The rearrangement joins TRBV6-4 to TRBJ2-3, with 7 bases that match TRBD2. Germline V lookup: CDR1 MRHNA, CDR2 SNTAGT. V gave up 3 bases and J gave up 1 base; unmatched junction bases: 7. This CDR3 contains 16 residues. CDR3 in DNA: TGTGCCAGCAGTGAACTCTTGGCGGGAGGCACAGATACGCAGTATTTT. Its protein product is CASSELLAGGTDTQYF.

This chain connects TRBV10-3 to TRBJ2-3; a possible D gene is TRBD2 (6 bases). V was pared by 2 bases and J by 2 bases, with 17 bases between. Germline loops: CDR1 ENHRY, CDR2 SYGVKD. The CDR3 runs 17 residues. The CDR3 reads CAISEGISGRVTDTQYF. The CDR3 coding sequence is TGTGCCATCAGTGAGGGAATTAGCGGAAGGGTCACAGATACGCAGTATTTT.

This rearrangement joins TRBV7-2 to TRBJ2-1, with 12 bases aligning to TRBD2. Trimming removed 0 bases from V and 3 bases from J; junction bases left unmatched: 3. The CDR3 length is 17 residues. Looked up from germline, CDR1 is SGHTA and CDR2 is FQGNSA. The CDR3 loop reads CASSLALLAGGYNEQFF. The CDR3 DNA sequence: TGTGCCAGCAGCTTAGCTCTACTAGCGGGAGGCTACAATGAGCAGTTCTTC.

This sequence joins TRBV6-1 and TRBJ1-2, with 10 bases that match TRBD1. J lost 3 bases, V lost 3 bases, and 4 bases had no gene match. Germline CDR1 reads MNHNS; CDR2 reads SASEGT. The CDR3 is made up of 15 amino acids. CDR3 residues: CASSDSTGGDYGYTF. DNA of the CDR3: TGTGCCAGCAGTGATTCGACAGGGGGCGACTATGGCTACACCTTC.